This entry features one T cell receptor (beta chain) sequence. The antigen remains unidentified. Each CDR3 protein is one row after TCRdb ran MiXCR on the 5' RACE reads. Among 200,000 to 300,000 distinct CDR3 sequences listed, under 12% were seen once. The ends were cut back, 6 bases at V and 4 bases at J, with 17 bases in the middle. CDR3 length: 15 residues. Germline V gives CDR1 MNHNS, CDR2 SASEGT. This entry belongs to a study of identical twins. Broader study findings: Within twin pairs, the out-of-frame alpha sequences they shared showed excess low generation probability.

The sequenced sample was memory T cells sorted from blood. The sequence was collected from a man aged 50-59 years in good health. The gene calls are TRBV6-1 and TRBJ2-3; the D is unclear. This chain's CDR3 is CASSSAAQGSDTQYF. Written as DNA, the CDR3 is TGTGCCAGCAGCTCGGCCGCCCAAGGATCAGATACGCAGTATTTT.